Given below is one T cell receptor (beta chain) in context. The data originate from a study of control samples from healthy donors and cancer patients. Data came from immunoSEQ multiplex PCR; TCRdb stores just in-frame clones and leaves some out. In the table there are roughly 120,000 clones, approximately 90% of which are singletons. The germline V gene encodes CDR1 LNHDA and CDR2 SQIVND (reference sequence). This CDR3 is 16 amino acids long. V dropped 4 bases and J dropped 0 bases, with 10 bases sitting between them. The V gene is TRBV19, the J gene TRBJ2-6, with D uncertain. The clonotype comes from a man between 45 and 60 years old in good health. The sequenced sample was blood. CDR3 bases: TGTGCCAGTAGTACGGCAGGAGTCTCTGGGGCCAACGTCCTGACTTTC. Translation: CASSTAGVSGANVLTF.